This is a list of T cell receptor beta chains from one sample in a study of blood T cells in healthy people across ages. From the 5' RACE reads, TCRdb called clonotypes with MiXCR, one entry per CDR3 protein. Of 1.4 million to 1.5 million distinct CDR3 sequences listed, approximately 38% are singletons. Source material: blood. Every receptor here comes from a woman aged 18-35 years in good health. The CDR3 runs from the conserved cysteine through the conserved F or W. D genes are given only for firm matches.

>.|TRBJ2-7|TRBV10-3
CAINNRKTYEQYF
>.|TRBJ1-2|TRBV29-1
CSVPDSGGGYTF
>TRBD2|TRBJ2-5|TRBV7-9
CASSFLQRGGEETQYF
>TRBD2|TRBJ2-1|TRBV2
CASSHLGSGGYNEQFF
>.|TRBJ1-5|TRBV12-3/TRBV12-4
CASSFGGESQPQHF
>.|TRBJ2-4|TRBV5-5
CASSSRRDVQYF
>TRBD1|TRBJ1-2|TRBV5-1
CASSLTGGQEGGYTF
>TRBD2|TRBJ2-3|TRBV29-1
CSVSGTSGSTDTQYF
>TRBD1|TRBJ1-4|TRBV7-9
CASRLQGFSEKLFF
>.|TRBJ2-3|TRBV29-1
CSVEASSDTQYF
>TRBD2|TRBJ2-1|TRBV27
CASRISGGPYNEQFF
>.|TRBJ2-7|TRBV11-2
CAGSLNAEYTQYF
>TRBD2|TRBJ2-3|TRBV10-1
CASSDRRGGTDTQYF
>TRBD2|TRBJ2-1|TRBV11-1
CASSPLSSGVGNEQFF
>TRBD1|TRBJ2-2|TRBV6-5
CASRATGDTGELFF
>.|TRBJ2-1|TRBV12-3/TRBV12-4
CASRSSVSEQFF
>.|TRBJ1-5|TRBV6-1
CASSVTGTRPQHF
>.|TRBJ2-3|TRBV2
CASRGGKYPTDTQYF
>TRBD2|TRBJ2-1|TRBV2
CASRDAGAGGQYNEQFF
>.|TRBJ2-5|TRBV6-5
CASSYGGQETQYF
>.|TRBJ2-1|TRBV10-3
CAIRDPGSQSSYNEQFF
>TRBD1|TRBJ1-3|TRBV7-2
CASSGGTGGGNTIYF
>.|TRBJ2-7|TRBV3-1
CASSQDILSDRSSYEQYF
>.|TRBJ1-5|TRBV6-6
CATRKQGNSNQPQHF
>TRBD2|TRBJ2-1|TRBV14
CASSRGTREDEQFF
>.|TRBJ1-2|TRBV12-3/TRBV12-4
CASSSFDMWDPTMEGGYTF
>.|TRBJ2-1|TRBV2
CASSGLATYNEQFF
>TRBD2|TRBJ2-3|TRBV6-6
CASSHVLAGASDTQYF
>TRBD1|TRBJ2-7|TRBV5-1
CASSPADRVHEQYF
>TRBD2|TRBJ2-1|TRBV7-9
CASSSPRLAGYYNEQFF
>.|TRBJ1-6|TRBV6-5
CASSMLGAPLHF
>.|TRBJ2-4|TRBV21-1
CASSKRQTGGIAKNIQYF
>.|TRBJ2-6|TRBV6-1
CASSDWGLPSGANVLTF
>TRBD1|TRBJ1-3|TRBV29-1
CSAGGDRGNTIYF
>.|TRBJ2-3|TRBV7-6
CASSLAVGRDTDTQYF
>.|.|TRBV7-6
CASSLYEETQFF
>.|TRBJ2-5|TRBV2
CASSEGGLVSDEQYF
>.|TRBJ2-7|TRBV9
CASSVGNGNYEQYF
>.|TRBJ2-1|TRBV11-1
CASSRGFSSYNEQFF
>TRBD2|TRBJ2-7|TRBV20-1
CSAGLAGGFHEQYF
>.|TRBJ2-3|TRBV5-1
CASSLSRQLLTDTQYF
>.|TRBJ2-7|TRBV6-2/TRBV6-3
CASSYSVGGINEQYF
>.|TRBJ2-2|TRBV29-1
CSVDWTNTGELFF
>.|TRBJ2-7|TRBV6-5
CASSRTRQSYEQYF
>.|TRBJ1-2|TRBV10-2
CASSASRTAPNYGYTF
>TRBD2|TRBJ2-1|TRBV10-3
CAISDGLAGGSSYNEQFF
>.|TRBJ1-4|TRBV20-1
CSALGSPDEKLFF
>.|TRBJ2-7|TRBV7-9
CASSLLVNEQYF
>TRBD2|TRBJ2-5|TRBV7-8
CASSTGTSSAHEQYF
>TRBD2|TRBJ2-1|TRBV3-1
CASSQAGGLRANEQFF
>.|TRBJ1-6|TRBV7-8
CASSFQGLSYNSPLHF
>.|TRBJ2-7|TRBV7-2
CASSPSQSPYYEQYF
>TRBD2|TRBJ2-3|TRBV7-2
CASSLNGGIVDTQYF
>.|TRBJ1-1|TRBV21-1
CASSPSRPPRAFF
>TRBD1|TRBJ1-6|TRBV27
CASSPRQGTYNSPLHF
>TRBD2|TRBJ2-1|TRBV7-2
CASSFGLAGGSYNEQFF